One and the same sample provided the 24 T cell receptor beta chains below, sequenced in a study of cytomegalovirus exposure and HLA in healthy donors. The PCR made use of 60 Vbeta and 13 Jbeta primers. Data came from immunoSEQ multiplex PCR; TCRdb stores just in-frame clones and leaves some out. Its clone listing holds roughly 34,000 clones. What was sequenced was PBMCs. Receptors originate from a man between 35 and 55 years old in good health and CMV-seronegative.

V gene TRBV9 combines with J gene TRBJ1-1, with 9 positions matching TRBD1. Per germline, CDR1 SGDLS and CDR2 YYNGEE. The CDR3 runs to 15 residues. Unmatched junction bases numbered 6, after V lost 0 bases and J lost 6 bases. DNA of the CDR3: TGTGCCAGCAGCGTAGATCCGGGACAGGGTGCTGAAGCTTTCTTT. This encodes CASSVDPGQGAEAFF.

The rearrangement uses TRBV28 and TRBJ2-7; 9 positions match TRBD2. Per germline, CDR1 MDHEN and CDR2 SYDVKM. V trimming: 8 bases; J trimming: 0 bases; junction bases outside the gene matches: 5. The CDR3 runs to 14 residues. The CDR3 loop reads CASELAGRSYEQYF. DNA of the CDR3: TGTGCCAGCGAGCTAGCGGGACGCTCCTACGAGCAGTACTTC.

The rearrangement joins TRBV5-1 to TRBJ2-1, with unresolved D. Germline CDR1 is SGHRS and CDR2 is YFSETQ. V gave up 2 bases and J gave up 7 bases, with 7 bases separating them. This CDR3 contains 12 residues. In DNA form, the CDR3 reads TGCGCCAGCAGCTTTATGCGGAATGAGCAGTTCTTC. Amino acids: CASSFMRNEQFF.

V and J are TRBV7-6 and TRBJ2-1; TRBD2 agrees at 7 bases. This CDR3 comprises 16 residues. The V and J ends lost 2 bases and 8 bases, in that order; junction bases with no gene match: 12. Germline V CDR1 and CDR2: SGHVS, FNYEAQ. Here the CDR3 reads CASSLLFSGLSDEQFF. CDR3 DNA sequence: TGTGCCAGCAGCTTATTATTTAGCGGGCTCTCGGATGAGCAGTTCTTC.

The V gene is TRBV5-1, the J gene TRBJ1-2; D may be TRBD1 (5 bases). The CDR3 runs 13 residues. Germline values: CDR1 SGHRS, CDR2 YFSETQ. V gave up 0 bases and J gave up 2 bases, with 5 bases separating them. This CDR3 reads CASSLEGNYGYTF. DNA for the CDR3: TGCGCCAGCAGCTTGGAGGGGAACTATGGCTACACCTTC.

This chain connects TRBV15 to TRBJ1-1; TRBD1 aligns across 7 bases. The V gene end was trimmed by 8 bases and the J gene end by 5 bases; junction bases not matched to a gene: 8. The CDR3 totals 13 residues. The germline V gene has CDR1 LNHNV and CDR2 YYDKDF (reference sequence). For the CDR3, the DNA is TGTGCCACCCTAGGGGGCGCCGGGACTGAAGCTTTCTTT. Translating gives CATLGGAGTEAFF. The full variable domain, its missing parts supplied by reference TRBV15 and TRBJ1-1, is DAMVIQNPRYQVTQFGKPVTLSCSQTLNHNVMYWYQQKSSQAPKLLFHYYDKDFNNEADTPDNFQSRRPNTSFCFLDIRSPGLGDTAMYLCATLGGAGTEAFFGQGTRLTVV.

This chain uses TRBV18 with TRBJ2-7, with 15 positions matching TRBD2. The junction had 8 bases not matched to a gene; V was cut back by 3 bases and J by 2 bases. The CDR3 runs to 18 residues. Per the germline V gene, CDR1 is KGHSH and CDR2 is LQKENI. The CDR3 sequence is CASSPGLAGGPGAYEQYF. The CDR3 DNA is TGTGCCAGCTCACCCGGACTAGCGGGAGGGCCGGGGGCCTACGAGCAGTACTTC.

The chain links TRBV19 to TRBJ2-1, with D possibly TRBD2 on 6 matching bases. Germline lookup yields CDR1 LNHDA and CDR2 SQIVND (reference sequence). The CDR3 has 11 amino acids. V was clipped by 6 bases and J by 15 bases, with 15 bases between them. The CDR3 spells CASRSGPRGFF. The DNA for the CDR3 is TGTGCCAGTAGGAGCGGGCCCCGGGGGTTCTTC.

This rearrangement joins TRBV29-1 to TRBJ2-2; D ambiguous. With 6 bases removed from V and 1 base from J, the gap between germline ends came to 3 bases. The CDR3 is 11 amino acids. Per germline, CDR1 SQVTM and CDR2 ANQGSEA. CDR3 nucleotides: TGCAGCGTGAGGAACACCGGGGAGCTGTTTTTT. Translating gives CSVRNTGELFF.

The J gene is TRBJ1-5, the V gene TRBV27; no reliable D call. This CDR3 is built from 13 residues. V was shortened by 5 bases and J by 2 bases, with 7 bases between the two germline ends. The V gene's germline CDR1 is MNHEY and CDR2 SMNVEV (reference sequence). The chain's CDR3 is CASSVGGNQPQHF. In nucleotides, the CDR3 is TGTGCCAGCAGTGTGGGCGGCAATCAGCCCCAGCATTTT.

The rearrangement links TRBV5-1 to TRBJ1-1; perhaps TRBD1 as D (5 bases). CDR1 SGHRS and CDR2 YFSETQ come from the germline V gene. Trimming shortened V by 2 bases and J by 4 bases, and 15 bases separated the two germline ends. The CDR3 is made up of 15 amino acids. This CDR3 reads CASSLGHGRSTEAFF. The CDR3 bases are TGCGCCAGCAGCTTAGGACACGGTCGAAGCACTGAAGCTTTCTTT.

Notes on this clone: A junction boundary mismatches the germline segment, possibly from a read error. CDR3 coding DNA: TGTGCCGGGAGTGTAGGGCTAGCGGGAGGGGTTGAGCAGTTCTTC. It specifies CAGSVGLAGGVEQFF. The chain recombines TRBV30 with TRBJ2-1; 12 nucleotides match TRBD2. The CDR3 sequence is 15 residues long. Germline loops: CDR1 GTSNPN, CDR2 SVGIG (reference sequence).

V usage is TRBV7-9 and J usage is TRBJ1-2, with D maybe TRBD1 (6 bases). V lost 2 bases and J 3 bases, leaving 10 bases between the germline ends. CDR3 length equals 14 residues. Germline CDR1 reads SEHNR; CDR2 reads FQNEAQ (reference sequence). This chain's CDR3 is CASSLFEGDYGYTF. CDR3 DNA: TGTGCCAGCAGCTTATTCGAGGGGGACTATGGCTACACCTTC.

This chain joins TRBV18 and TRBJ2-7; 9 bases match TRBD1. The V and J ends lost 3 bases and 2 bases, in that order; junction bases with no gene match: 5. CDR1 is KGHSH, CDR2 LQKENI, per germline. The CDR3 extends over 15 amino acids. The DNA for the CDR3 is TGTGCCAGCTCACCCGGGGACAGGGCTACCTACGAGCAGTACTTC. Translation gives CASSPGDRATYEQYF.

V and J are TRBV5-1 and TRBJ1-4; 8 bases are shared with TRBD1. Trimming at V came to 2 bases and at J to 4 bases, leaving 1 base not matched to a gene. CDR3 length: 14 amino acids. Per the germline V gene, CDR1 is SGHRS and CDR2 is YFSETQ. The CDR3 sequence: CASSLGQGNEKLFF. DNA of the CDR3: TGCGCCAGCAGCTTAGGACAGGGTAATGAAAAACTGTTTTTT.

The rearrangement joins TRBV18 to TRBJ2-7; D may be TRBD2 (5 bases). Germline loops: CDR1 KGHSH, CDR2 LQKENI. CDR3 length: 12 amino acids. Trimming pared 3 bases from V and 3 bases from J, leaving 6 bases between. The CDR3 protein is CASSPRGYEQYF. CDR3 coding DNA: TGTGCCAGCTCACCTCGGGGCTACGAGCAGTACTTC.

The chain recombines TRBV9 with TRBJ1-3; weak D call: TRBD1 (5 bases). The CDR3 is 15 residues long. V was clipped by 1 base and J by 2 bases, with 10 bases between them. CDR1 is SGDLS and CDR2 is YYNGEE in the germline V gene. The CDR3 sequence is CASSVQGSPGNTIYF. As DNA, the CDR3 is TGTGCCAGCAGCGTACAGGGATCTCCTGGAAACACCATATATTTT.

This chain connects TRBV6-1 to TRBJ1-4; no clear D. Germline assignment: CDR1 MNHNS and CDR2 SASEGT. V lost 6 bases and J 0 bases, leaving 11 bases between the germline ends. This CDR3 has 15 amino acids. In DNA form, the CDR3 reads TGTGCCAGCAGGGTGGCGGGTGCAACTAATGAAAAACTGTTTTTT. This codes for CASRVAGATNEKLFF.

Concerning this clone itself: This specimen includes other DNA sequences encoding the same CDR3. The V and J genes are TRBV5-1 and TRBJ1-5; 8 bases are shared with TRBD1. Germline CDR1 reads SGHRS; CDR2 reads YFSETQ. V was clipped by 0 bases and J by 1 base; unmatched bases: 0. The CDR3 runs 15 residues. Written as DNA, the CDR3 is TGCGCCAGCAGCTTGGGACAGGGGAGCAATCAGCCCCAGCATTTT. Its translation is CASSLGQGSNQPQHF.

V is TRBV28 and J is TRBJ1-2; a possible D gene is TRBD1 (5 bases). In germline, CDR1 is MDHEN, CDR2 SYDVKM. The CDR3 is 14 amino acids. The germline V and J ends were trimmed by 5 bases and 0 bases, with 10 bases remaining between them. The CDR3 sequence: CASSTTGANYGYTF. In DNA form, the CDR3 reads TGTGCCAGCAGTACTACAGGAGCTAACTATGGCTACACCTTC.

The CDR3 reads CASSPRTGKRGYSYEQYF. CDR3 nucleotide sequence: TGTGCCAGCAGCCCTCGGACAGGGAAAAGGGGGTACTCCTACGAGCAGTACTTC. The rearrangement links TRBV7-3 to TRBJ2-7; TRBD1 aligns across 8 bases. V was clipped by 5 bases and J by 0 bases; unmatched bases: 15. Germline lookup yields CDR1 SGHTA and CDR2 FQGTGA. This CDR3 spans 18 amino acids. Supplemented by reference TRBV7-3 and TRBJ2-7, the full variable domain reads GAGVSQTPSNKVTEKGKYVELRCDPISGHTALYWYRQSLGQGPEFLIYFQGTGAADDSGLPNDRFFAVRPEGSVSTLKIQRTERGDSAVYLCASSPRTGKRGYSYEQYFGPGTRLTVT.

The gene calls are TRBV5-1 and TRBJ2-3; D is perhaps TRBD2 (5 bases). CDR1 SGHRS and CDR2 YFSETQ come from the germline V gene. CDR3 size: 14 residues. Trimming removed 4 bases at V and 2 bases at J, with 11 bases between. CDR3 nucleotides: TGCGCCAGCAGCGGTGGAGGTGACACAGATACGCAGTATTTT. Amino acids: CASSGGGDTDTQYF. Together with reference TRBV5-1 and TRBJ2-3, the CDR3 gives the full variable domain: KAGVTQTPRYLIKTRGQQVTLSCSPISGHRSVSWYQQTPGQGLQFLFEYFSETQRNKGNFPGRFSGRQFSNSRSEMNVSTLELGDSALYLCASSGGGDTDTQYFGPGTRLTVL.

The V call is TRBV5-1, the J call TRBJ1-2, with unresolved D. CDR3 length: 12 residues. V lost 0 bases to trimming and J lost 5 bases, with 5 bases between them. Looked up from germline, CDR1 is SGHRS and CDR2 is YFSETQ. The CDR3 region is CASSLGSYGYTF. In DNA, the CDR3 is TGCGCCAGCAGCTTGGGTTCTTATGGCTACACCTTC.

The chain couples TRBV5-4 to TRBJ2-1, with 10 bases fitting TRBD2. This CDR3 comprises 18 residues. With 4 bases clipped from V and 4 bases from J, the junction kept 14 bases outside the gene matches. Looked up from germline, CDR1 is SGHNT and CDR2 is YYREEE (reference sequence). The CDR3 DNA reads TGTGCCAGCAGCCCGGAGTTGGCTAGCGGGAGTCGGTACAATGAGCAGTTCTTC. As protein: CASSPELASGSRYNEQFF.